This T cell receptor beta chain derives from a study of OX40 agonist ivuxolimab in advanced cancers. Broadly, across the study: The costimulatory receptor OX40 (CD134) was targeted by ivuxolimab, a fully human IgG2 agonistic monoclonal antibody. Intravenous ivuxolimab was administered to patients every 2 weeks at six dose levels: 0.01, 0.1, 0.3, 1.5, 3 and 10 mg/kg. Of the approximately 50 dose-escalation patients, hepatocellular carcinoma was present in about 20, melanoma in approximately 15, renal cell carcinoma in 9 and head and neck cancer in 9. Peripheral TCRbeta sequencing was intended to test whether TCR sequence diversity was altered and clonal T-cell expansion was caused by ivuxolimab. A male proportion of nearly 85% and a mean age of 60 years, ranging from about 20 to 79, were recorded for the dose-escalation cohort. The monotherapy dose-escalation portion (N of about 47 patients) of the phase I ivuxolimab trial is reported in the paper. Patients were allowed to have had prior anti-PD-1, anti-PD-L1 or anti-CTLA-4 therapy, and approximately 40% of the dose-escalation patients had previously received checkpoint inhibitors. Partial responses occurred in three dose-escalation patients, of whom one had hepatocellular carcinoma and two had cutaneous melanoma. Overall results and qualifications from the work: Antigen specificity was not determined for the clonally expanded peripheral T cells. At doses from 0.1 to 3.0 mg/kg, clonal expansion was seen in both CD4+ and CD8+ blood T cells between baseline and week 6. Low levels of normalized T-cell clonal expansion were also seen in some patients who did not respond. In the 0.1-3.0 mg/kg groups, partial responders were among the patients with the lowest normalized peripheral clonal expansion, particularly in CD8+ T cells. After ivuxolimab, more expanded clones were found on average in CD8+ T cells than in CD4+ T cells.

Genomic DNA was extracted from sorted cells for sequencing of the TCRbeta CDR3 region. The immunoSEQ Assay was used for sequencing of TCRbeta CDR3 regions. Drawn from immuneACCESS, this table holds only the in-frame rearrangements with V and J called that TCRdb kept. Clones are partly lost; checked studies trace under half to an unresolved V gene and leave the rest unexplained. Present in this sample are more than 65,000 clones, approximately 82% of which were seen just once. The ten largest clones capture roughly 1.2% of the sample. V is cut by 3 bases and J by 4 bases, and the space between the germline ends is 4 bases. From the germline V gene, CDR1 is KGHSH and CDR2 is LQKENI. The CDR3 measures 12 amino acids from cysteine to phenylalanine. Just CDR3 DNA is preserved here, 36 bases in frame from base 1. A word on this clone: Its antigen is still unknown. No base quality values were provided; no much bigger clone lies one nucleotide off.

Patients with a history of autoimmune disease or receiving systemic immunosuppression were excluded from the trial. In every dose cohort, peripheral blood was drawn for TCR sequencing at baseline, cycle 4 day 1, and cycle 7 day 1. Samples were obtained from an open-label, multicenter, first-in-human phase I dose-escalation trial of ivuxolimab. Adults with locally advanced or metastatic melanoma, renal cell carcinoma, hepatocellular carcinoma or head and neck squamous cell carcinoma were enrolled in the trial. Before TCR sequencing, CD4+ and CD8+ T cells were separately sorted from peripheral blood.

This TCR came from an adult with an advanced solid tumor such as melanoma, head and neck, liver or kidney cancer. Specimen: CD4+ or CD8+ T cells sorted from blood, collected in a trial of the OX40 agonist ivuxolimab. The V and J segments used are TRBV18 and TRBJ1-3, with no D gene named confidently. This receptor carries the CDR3 CASSPDGNTIYF. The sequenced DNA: TGTGCCAGCTCACCTGACGGAAACACCATATATTTT.